This TCR beta chain was retrieved from a study of T cells in Graves' hyperthyroidism and ophthalmopathy. The length of the CDR3 is 14 residues. Per the germline V gene, CDR1 is LNHNV and CDR2 is YYDKDF (reference sequence). Concerning this clonotype itself: At one end the junction does not follow the germline gene, possibly because of a read error.

There were TCR beta CDR3 regions amplified from RNA transcripts. The primer set for the first-round RT-PCR of the TCR CDR3 was HTBI. TCRdb ran MiXCR on the multiplex PCR reads and lists one entry per CDR3 protein. The sample has over 450,000 distinct CDR3 sequences; over 13% are singletons. The clonotype comes from a woman under 30 with Graves' hyperthyroidism. Sequencing was carried out using blood. The rearrangement uses TRBV15 and TRBJ2-1, with D perhaps TRBD2 (6 bases). The J call is uncertain, as TRBJ2-7 better fits the DNA end. DNA for the CDR3: TGTGCCACCAGAAGAGTAGCACTAGCTAATGAGCAGTACTTC. This gives the protein CATRRVALANEQYF.